This is a list of T cell receptor beta chains from one sample in a study of a mutant IDH1 vaccine in newly diagnosed glioma. Data came from immunoSEQ multiplex PCR; TCRdb stores just in-frame clones and leaves some out. Of about 34,000 clones listed, over 60% are singletons. Sequencing used peripheral blood mononuclear cells (PBMCs), obtained from a glioma patient treated with radiotherapy, temozolomide or both. These receptors all stem from a man aged 50 to 60 with glioma. Some clones in this sample may be carry-over from other donors' samples. The CDR3 runs from the conserved cysteine through the conserved F or W. A D gene is named only where the DNA matches it firmly. Clone size, where shown, is once, few, many, or a class for clones that have expanded.

j_call d_call v_call clone_size cdr3_nt cdr3_aa
TRBJ2-7 - TRBV6-6 - TGTGCCAGCAGTTACTCCCCTCGGGGATACGAGCAGTACTTC CASSYSPRGYEQYF
TRBJ2-7 - TRBV7-2 - TGTGCCAGCAGCTTTAGCGGAGATTCCTTCTACGAGCAGTACTTC CASSFSGDSFYEQYF
TRBJ2-1 TRBD1 TRBV5-4 - TGTGCCAGCACCTTACAGGGGAGCGATGAGCAGTTCTTC CASTLQGSDEQFF
TRBJ2-1 - TRBV6-4 - TGTGCCAGCAGCTCCGGGACGAACAATGAGCAGTTCTTC CASSSGTNNEQFF
TRBJ1-1 - TRBV6-1 - TGTGCCAGCAGCGCAGGAAGGGAAACTGAAGCTTTCTTT CASSAGRETEAFF
TRBJ2-7 - TRBV7-2 once TGTGCCAGCAGCTTACCCCCGCGCTACGAGCAGTACTTC CASSLPPRYEQYF
TRBJ1-5 - TRBV4-1 - TGCGCCAGCAGCCATGGGGACTTCCGTTCTGGGCCCCAGCATTTT CASSHGDFRSGPQHF
TRBJ1-3 - TRBV5-4 - TGTGCCAGCAGCCTTGGACAGCACTCTGGAAACACCATATATTTT CASSLGQHSGNTIYF
TRBJ2-1 TRBD2 TRBV5-1 - TGCGCCAGCAGCCCGAGACTAGCGGAGGCCCCCAATGAGCAGTTCTTC CASSPRLAEAPNEQFF
TRBJ1-1 - TRBV7-2 - TGTGCCAGCAGCTATTCCGGGGCTGCCTGGGAGAACACTGAAGCTTTCTTT CASSYSGAAWENTEAFF
TRBJ1-2 - TRBV28 - TGTGCCAGCAGAACGATCTCCGGGGCGGACTATGGCTACACCTTC CASRTISGADYGYTF
TRBJ2-1 TRBD2 TRBV5-1 - TGCGCCAGCAGCTTGGGTCTAGCGGTCTCCTACAATGAGCAGTTCTTC CASSLGLAVSYNEQFF
TRBJ2-2 - TRBV5-6 - TGTGCCAGCAGCCTCAATCGATACACCGGGGAGCTGTTTTTT CASSLNRYTGELFF
TRBJ1-5 - TRBV6-6 - TGTGCCAGCAGTTACTCGACACGCGGGATAGTAAAGCCCCAGCATTTT CASSYSTRGIVKPQHF
TRBJ1-2 - TRBV25-1 - TGTGCCAGCAGTGATGAGGGGGTCTATGGCTACACCTTC CASSDEGVYGYTF
TRBJ1-2 - TRBV19 medium-sized TGTGCCAGTAGTATTGGAGGGAACTATGGCTACACCTTC CASSIGGNYGYTF
TRBJ2-7 TRBD1 TRBV6-5 - TGTGCCAGCAGTTACAGGACAGGGGGAACCTACGAGCAGTACTTC CASSYRTGGTYEQYF
TRBJ2-4 - TRBV5-1 - TGCGCCAGCAGCTTGACAGGGTACAAAAACATTCAGTACTTC CASSLTGYKNIQYF
TRBJ2-1 TRBD1 TRBV2 - TGTGCCAGCAGTTGGACAGGGGTGAGGCAGTTCTTC CASSWTGVRQFF
TRBJ2-1 TRBD1 TRBV4-1 - TGCGCCAGCAGCCAAGATGGACAGGGCTACAATGAGCAGTTCTTC CASSQDGQGYNEQFF
TRBJ1-4 TRBD1 TRBV7-9 - TGTGCCAGCAGCTGTCCACCGGGACAGCCAGTTGCAACTAATGAAAAACTGTTTTTT CASSCPPGQPVATNEKLFF
TRBJ1-4 TRBD1 TRBV28 - TGTGCCAGCAGTGCGTGGACAGGGAATGAAAAACTGTTTTTT CASSAWTGNEKLFF
TRBJ2-1 TRBD2 TRBV6-1 - TGTGCCAGCAGTGACGGCGGGGGCTCCTACAATGAGCAGTTCTTC CASSDGGGSYNEQFF
TRBJ2-5 - TRBV7-6 - TGTGCCAGCAGCCAAACATCAGGGTTGTCAGAGACCCAGTACTTC CASSQTSGLSETQYF
TRBJ2-1 - TRBV7-9 few TGTGCCAGCAGCCGGACCCAAACAGGTGGCAATGAGCAGTTCTTC CASSRTQTGGNEQFF
TRBJ2-7 TRBD1 TRBV2 - TGTGCCAGCAGTTTTAAGGGGGCCGAGCAGTACTTC CASSFKGAEQYF
TRBJ1-3 - TRBV5-6 - TGTGCCAGCACACCGAGAGCTGGAAACACCATATATTTT CASTPRAGNTIYF
TRBJ1-2 TRBD1 TRBV5-1 - TGCGCCAGCGGGGGACAGGGGAACAACTATGGCTACACCTTC CASGGQGNNYGYTF
TRBJ1-5 - TRBV19 few TGTGCCAGTAGTTGGGTGGAGGCTCAGCCCCAGCATTTT CASSWVEAQPQHF
TRBJ2-1 TRBD2 TRBV5-4 - TGTGCCAGCAGCCCCTTAGCGGGAGACGGGCAGTTCTTC CASSPLAGDGQFF
TRBJ1-5 - TRBV6-5 few TGTGCCAGCAGTAAAAATAGCAATCAGCCCCAGCATTTT CASSKNSNQPQHF
TRBJ2-7 - TRBV29-1 - TGCAGCGTTGAATTGGGATCCGAGCAGTACTTC CSVELGSEQYF
TRBJ1-5 - TRBV9 - TGTGCCAGCAGCGAGTCAGGGGTATCTCAGCCCCAGCATTTT CASSESGVSQPQHF
TRBJ2-7 - TRBV2 few TGTGCCAGCAGTGGACAGGCGCGCTACGAGCAGTACTTC CASSGQARYEQYF
TRBJ2-7 - TRBV20-1 few TGCAGTGTCCTCCGGGGGAAAGAGCAGTACTTC CSVLRGKEQYF
TRBJ2-5 - TRBV27 - TGTGCCAGCAGATTTGAGGGGGGTGAGACCCAGTACTTC CASRFEGGETQYF
TRBJ2-3 - TRBV6-1 - TGTGCCAGCAGTCAACGAGATACGCAGTATTTT CASSQRDTQYF
TRBJ2-1 TRBD1 TRBV2 - TGTGCCAGCGGACAGGGACCGGGGGAGCAGTTCTTC CASGQGPGEQFF
TRBJ2-1 TRBD1 TRBV7-7 - TGTGCTAGCAGCCTCCATACAGGGGACAATGAGCAGTTCTTC CASSLHTGDNEQFF
TRBJ1-4 - TRBV4-1 - TGCGCCAGCAGCCGCCGGGCTAATGAAAAACTGTTTTTT CASSRRANEKLFF
TRBJ2-2 TRBD1 TRBV5-6 - TGTGCCAGCAGCTTCGCCGGACAGGGGACCGGGGAGCTGTTTTTT CASSFAGQGTGELFF
TRBJ2-5 TRBD1 TRBV7-2 - TGTGCCAGCAGTATAGGGGGCAAAATTCTGTACTTC CASSIGGKILYF
TRBJ2-5 TRBD1 TRBV2 - TGTGCCAGCAGCGCGGACAGGGCCAGCGAGACCCAGTACTTC CASSADRASETQYF
TRBJ1-2 - TRBV19 - TGTGCCAGTAGTATGAAGGGCGGAGATAACTATGGCTACACCTTC CASSMKGGDNYGYTF
TRBJ2-7 - TRBV14 - TGTGCCAGCAGCGCTCAGACAGATTACGAGCAGTACTTC CASSAQTDYEQYF
TRBJ1-2 - TRBV2 - TGTGCCAGTGCAGGGTATGACTATGGCTACACCTTC CASAGYDYGYTF
TRBJ2-3 - TRBV5-1 - TGCGCCAGCAGCTTGGGAGGGGCAATCCACACAGATACGCAGTATTTT CASSLGGAIHTDTQYF
TRBJ1-4 - TRBV19 - TGTGCCAGTACAGCCAGACAGAGTGAAAAACTGTTTTTT CASTARQSEKLFF
TRBJ1-4 TRBD1 TRBV2 - TGTGCCAGCAGTTTCCGGGACAGGGGTGAAAAACTGTTTTTT CASSFRDRGEKLFF